The 14 T cell receptor beta chains below come from one sample, sequenced in a study of technical replicates of blood from a handful of donors (dated by TCRdb to about 2017). Library method: the immunoSEQ multiplex PCR assay. TCRdb re-hosts the immuneACCESS table, in-frame sequences only. Its copies lack some clones; in the studies checked, an unresolved V gene accounts for under half of them, and the cause for the rest is not known. Recorded for this sample are over 90,000 clones; 95% to 96% of them occurred a single time. Approximately 0.38% of the sample is taken by the ten largest. The specimen sequenced was T cells isolated from PBMCs. The receptors stem from a human donor in good health.

The chain has TRBV27 and TRBJ2-1; no definite D call. Germline V CDR1 and CDR2: MNHEY, SMNVEV (reference sequence). Between the trimmed V and J ends, which lost 6 bases and 0 bases, there was a span of 12 bases. The CDR3 has 15 amino acids. In DNA, the CDR3 is TGTGCCAGCAGGTACTCATTTAGCTCCTACAATGAGCAGTTCTTC. This codes for CASRYSFSSYNEQFF.

The chain carries TRBV10-2 and TRBJ2-2, with D maybe TRBD2 (5 bases). V was trimmed by 6 bases and J by 10 bases, leaving 12 bases between them. Germline lookup yields CDR1 WSHSY and CDR2 SAAADI. The CDR3 totals 12 residues. CDR3 residues: CASRAVSMELFF. The CDR3 nucleotides read TGCGCCAGCAGAGCGGTCTCGATGGAGCTGTTTTTT.

The CDR3 reads CASIPPASGISYHSTDTQYF. CDR3 DNA sequence: TGTGCCAGCATCCCACCGGCTAGCGGGATCTCCTATCATAGCACAGATACGCAGTATTTT. The gene calls are TRBV28 and TRBJ2-3; 9 bases are shared with TRBD2. Germline values: CDR1 MDHEN, CDR2 SYDVKM. The CDR3 spans 20 residues. Trimming at V came to 7 bases and at J to 0 bases, leaving 20 bases not matched to a gene.

CDR3: CASSHVATAGAYEQYF. CDR3 DNA: TGCGCCAGCAGCCACGTTGCAACAGCGGGAGCCTACGAGCAGTACTTC. The chain recombines TRBV4-1 with TRBJ2-7, with 8 bases identical to TRBD2. The V segment lost 3 bases and the J segment 2 bases; nucleotides outside the gene matches: 9. The CDR3 is made up of 16 amino acids. The germline V gene encodes CDR1 MGHRA and CDR2 YSYEKL.

J is TRBJ2-1 and V is TRBV16; TRBD2 agrees at 8 bases. CDR1 and CDR2 (germline): KGHSY, FQNENV. The CDR3 is made up of 13 amino acids. The junction had 2 bases not matched to a gene; V was cut back by 2 bases and J by 8 bases. Written as DNA, the CDR3 is TGTGCCAGCAGCCAAGGACTAGCCGATGAGCAGTTCTTC. It translates to CASSQGLADEQFF.

V gene TRBV5-1 combines with J gene TRBJ2-2, with 11 positions matching TRBD1. The length of the CDR3 is 17 residues. The V gene end was trimmed by 0 bases and the J gene end by 6 bases; junction bases not matched to a gene: 7. CDR1 is SGHRS, CDR2 YFSETQ, per germline. This CDR3 is CASSLGTGGAVPGELFF. In DNA, the CDR3 is TGCGCCAGCAGCTTGGGGACAGGGGGCGCCGTTCCCGGGGAGCTGTTTTTT.

The rearrangement uses TRBV7-8 and TRBJ2-2; 10 bases match TRBD2. CDR3 length equals 17 residues. The V segment lost 5 bases and the J segment 0 bases; nucleotides outside the gene matches: 6. Germline V gives CDR1 SGHVS, CDR2 FQNEAQ. CDR3 DNA: TGTGCCAGCAGCCTCTACGGACTAGCGGCGAACACCGGGGAGCTGTTTTTT. It codes for CASSLYGLAANTGELFF.

V gene TRBV9 combines with J gene TRBJ1-1, with 7 bases that match TRBD1. Per the germline V gene, CDR1 is SGDLS and CDR2 is YYNGEE. V shed 0 bases, J shed 4 bases, and the junction held 6 bases outside the gene matches. The CDR3 loop spans 15 amino acids. CDR3 amino acids: CASSVAGQASTEAFF. CDR3 DNA: TGTGCCAGCAGCGTAGCCGGACAGGCGTCCACTGAAGCTTTCTTT.

This clone appeared once. The chain employs TRBV27 and TRBJ1-3; D not resolved. Germline V gene sequence: CDR1 MNHEY, CDR2 SMNVEV (reference sequence). The CDR3 is 14 amino acids. V was cut by 5 bases and J by 2 bases, with 10 bases left in between. The CDR3 nucleotides are TGTGCCAGCAGTAAGGCAGGCACTGGAAACACCATATATTTT. Its protein product is CASSKAGTGNTIYF.

The rearrangement links TRBV29-1 to TRBJ2-6; maybe TRBD2 (5 bases). The germline V gene encodes CDR1 SQVTM and CDR2 ANQGSEA. Between the trimmed V and J ends, which lost 5 bases and 1 base, there was a span of 12 bases. This CDR3 is built from 15 residues. Here the CDR3 DNA reads TGCAGCGTTAGATACGGAGGATCTGGGGCCAACGTCCTGACTTTC. Translating it yields CSVRYGGSGANVLTF.

The V call is TRBV15, the J call TRBJ2-3, with D possibly matching TRBD2 (6 bases). The V gene lost 8 bases and the J gene lost 5 bases, with 23 bases spanning the gap. Germline lookup yields CDR1 LNHNV and CDR2 YYDKDF (reference sequence). This CDR3 is 16 amino acids long. The CDR3: CATATGDSWRGDTQYF. The CDR3 bases are TGTGCCACCGCGACCGGGGACTCCTGGAGGGGAGATACGCAGTATTTT.

The gene calls are TRBV7-3 and TRBJ2-1; maybe TRBD1 (6 bases). The CDR3 runs 15 residues. V was pared by 2 bases and J by 4 bases, with 12 bases between. Germline V gene data show CDR1 as SGHTA and CDR2 as FQGTGA. The CDR3 loop reads CASSLSGQRYNEQFF. CDR3 bases: TGTGCCAGCAGCTTATCAGGACAGAGGTACAATGAGCAGTTCTTC.

This clone was observed once. This sequence joins TRBV5-1 and TRBJ2-3; D unresolved. This CDR3 is built from 15 residues. The V end lost 4 bases, the J end lost 1 base, and 13 bases lay between the germline ends. The germline gives CDR1 SGHRS, CDR2 YFSETQ. DNA of the CDR3: TGCGCCAGCAGCGAAAGTATCGGTGGCACAGATACGCAGTATTTT. Its translation is CASSESIGGTDTQYF.

This clone was found once. The chain uses TRBV11-2 and TRBJ1-3; tentative D call: TRBD1 (6 bases). Looked up from germline, CDR1 is SGHAT and CDR2 is FQNNGV. The CDR3 consists of 14 residues. V was trimmed by 5 bases and J by 3 bases, leaving 11 bases between them. The CDR3 sequence: CASSPRTDGNTIYF. The CDR3, as DNA: TGTGCCAGCAGCCCGAGGACAGATGGAAACACCATATATTTT.